A selection of T cell receptor beta chains follows, all from one sample in a study of blood T cell repertoires in COVID-19. Libraries were prepared by immunoSEQ multiplex PCR; TCRdb keeps only in-frame clonotypes and omits some of them. The sample gives about 290,000 clones, about 89% of which show up once; about 4.6% is in the top ten. Sequenced sample: peripheral blood. The receptors originated from a middle-aged man with acute or convalescent COVID-19. Both conserved end residues are part of each CDR3.

j_gene: TRBJ1-5
v_gene: TRBV2
CDR3aa: CASRPDRGVQPQHF

j_gene: TRBJ1-1
v_gene: TRBV5-1
CDR3aa: CASSLSGGVNTEAFF

j_gene: TRBJ1-5
v_gene: TRBV27
CDR3aa: CASSLFSCFKPQHF

j_gene: TRBJ2-2
v_gene: TRBV27
CDR3aa: CASSIGTGTGELFF

j_gene: TRBJ1-2
v_gene: TRBV24-1
CDR3aa: CATSDGDNYGYTF

j_gene: TRBJ1-3
v_gene: TRBV7-9
CDR3aa: CASSLGGIHTIYF

j_gene: TRBJ1-1
v_gene: TRBV19
CDR3aa: CASSTPPQGANTEAFF

j_gene: TRBJ2-7
v_gene: TRBV2
CDR3aa: CASSELMGADFDLYEQYF

j_gene: TRBJ2-1
v_gene: TRBV7-2
CDR3aa: CASSLGAGGQNEQFF

j_gene: TRBJ1-1
v_gene: TRBV27
CDR3aa: CASSLSRAFF

j_gene: TRBJ2-7
v_gene: TRBV5-1
CDR3aa: CASSLGQVYEQYF

j_gene: TRBJ2-7
v_gene: TRBV15
CDR3aa: CATSRDQGRYEQYF

j_gene: TRBJ1-5
v_gene: TRBV2
CDR3aa: CASRFGESNQPQHF

j_gene: TRBJ1-5
v_gene: TRBV20-1
CDR3aa: CSASRQGALSNQPQHF

j_gene: TRBJ2-3
v_gene: TRBV5-1
CDR3aa: CASSFKRGGGADTQYF

j_gene: TRBJ2-7
v_gene: TRBV14
CDR3aa: CASSHRTGSMGVQYF

j_gene: TRBJ2-2
v_gene: TRBV5-1
CDR3aa: CASRMPGEGSTGELFF

j_gene: TRBJ1-3
v_gene: TRBV5-5
CDR3aa: CASSWGGMNTIYF

j_gene: TRBJ1-5
v_gene: TRBV2
CDR3aa: CASSGQGYSNQPQHF

j_gene: TRBJ2-1
v_gene: TRBV27
CDR3aa: CASSFQTSLSHEQFF

j_gene: TRBJ1-4
v_gene: TRBV2
CDR3aa: CASNPNGSGEKLFF

j_gene: TRBJ1-1
v_gene: TRBV7-9
CDR3aa: CASSPRAVGTEAFF

j_gene: TRBJ2-7
v_gene: TRBV3-1/TRBV3-2
CDR3aa: CASSPSGGAHEQYF

j_gene: TRBJ1-2
v_gene: TRBV30
CDR3aa: CAFTRGFSGYGYTF

j_gene: TRBJ1-1
v_gene: TRBV5-1
CDR3aa: CASSGTGLDTEAFF